This entry describes one T cell receptor (beta chain). Its antigen remains unknown. These data belong to a study of T cell repertoires in cytomegalovirus infection. The V gene's germline CDR1 is SGHDN and CDR2 FVKESK. The V end lost 1 base, the J end lost 4 bases, and 13 bases lay between the germline ends. The CDR3 is made up of 16 amino acids. TCRdb reprocessed the reads via MiXCR and lists one record per CDR3 protein. The table records about 830,000 distinct CDR3 sequences, over 25% of them present only once. The origin of this receptor is a human donor in good health (CMV status not recorded). Some clones in this sample may be carry-over from other donors' samples. The sample here was cultured CD8+ T cells from PBMCs, taken from culture after CMV antigen stimulation. This rearrangement joins TRBV14 to TRBJ1-4; D remains ambiguous. DNA of the CDR3: TGTGCCAGCAGCCAAGGTAGAGGACGGGTTAATGAAAAACTGTTTTTT. Its translation: CASSQGRGRVNEKLFF.